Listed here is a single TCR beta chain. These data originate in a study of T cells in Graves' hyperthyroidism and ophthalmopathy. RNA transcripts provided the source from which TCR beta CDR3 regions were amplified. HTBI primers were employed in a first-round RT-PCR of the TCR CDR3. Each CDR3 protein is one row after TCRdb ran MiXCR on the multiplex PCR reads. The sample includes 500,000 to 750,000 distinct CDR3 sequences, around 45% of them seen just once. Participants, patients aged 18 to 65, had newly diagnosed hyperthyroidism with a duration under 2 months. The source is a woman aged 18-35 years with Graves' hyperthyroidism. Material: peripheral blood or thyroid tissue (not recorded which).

Here the CDR3 DNA reads TGTGCCAGCAGCAGGACAGGGAAGGACGAGCAGTACTTC. The encoded protein is CASSRTGKDEQYF. The chain recombines TRBV7-9 with TRBJ2-7, with TRBD1 identical over 8 bases. Germline assignment: CDR1 SEHNR and CDR2 FQNEAQ (reference sequence). V shed 5 bases, J shed 5 bases, and the junction held 5 bases outside the gene matches. This CDR3 is 13 amino acids long.